These 30 T cell receptor beta chains originate from one sample sequenced in a study of cytomegalovirus exposure and HLA in healthy donors. PCR involved 60 Vbeta and 13 Jbeta primers. Data came from immunoSEQ multiplex PCR; TCRdb stores just in-frame clones and leaves some out. This sample's table has 95,000 to 150,000 clones. What was sequenced was PBMCs. The receptors derive from a man aged 18 to 30 in good health and CMV-seronegative.

The genes are TRBV6-1 and TRBJ2-2; weak D call: TRBD1 (6 bases). Trimming took 8 bases from V and 10 from J, leaving 20 bases between them. The CDR3 runs 14 residues. Germline-derived CDR1 and CDR2 are MNHNS and SASEGT. The CDR3: CASCTGRPRPELFF. DNA for the CDR3: TGTGCCAGCTGCACAGGGCGCCCTAGACCGGAGCTGTTTTTT.

V and J are TRBV30 and TRBJ1-2; 11 bases are a match to TRBD1. CDR1 is GTSNPN, CDR2 SVGIG, per germline (reference sequence). The CDR3 has 12 residues. V lost 5 bases, J lost 7 bases, and 3 bases stayed unmatched. CDR3 in amino acids: CAWGQGARGYTF. In DNA form, the CDR3 reads TGTGCCTGGGGACAGGGGGCGCGTGGCTACACCTTC.

The CDR3 here is CASSQDPLSQPQHF. The CDR3 bases are TGTGCCAGCAGCCAAGACCCCCTAAGTCAGCCCCAGCATTTT. The chain couples TRBV4-2 to TRBJ1-5; D remains ambiguous. Per germline, CDR1 LGHNA and CDR2 YNFKEQ. The V end lost 0 bases, the J end lost 6 bases, and 9 bases lay between the germline ends. This CDR3 is built from 14 residues.

The chain links TRBV5-5 to TRBJ1-2; maybe TRBD1 (6 bases). Germline CDR1 and CDR2: SGHKS and YYEKEE (reference sequence). CDR3 length: 13 amino acids. V lost 0 bases to trimming and J lost 7 bases, with 10 bases between them. CDR3: CASSLGDITGYTF. The CDR3 DNA reads TGTGCCAGCAGCTTGGGGGACATAACTGGCTACACCTTC.

The CDR3 DNA reads TGCGCCAGCAGCCAAGCCCTTTACAGGGTGGGGGAACCCCAGCATTTT. Amino acids: CASSQALYRVGEPQHF. V gene TRBV4-1 combines with J gene TRBJ1-5; D may be TRBD1 (6 bases). Germline CDR1 and CDR2: MGHRA and YSYEKL. CDR3 size: 16 residues. With 1 base removed from V and 10 bases from J, the gap between germline ends came to 20 bases.

On this clone: An end of the junction does not agree with germline; a read error may underlie this. This rearrangement joins TRBV6-1 to TRBJ1-1; D unclear. The CDR3 is 10 residues long. Germline V CDR1 and CDR2: MNHNS, SASEGT. The CDR3: CAGSGGEAFF. The CDR3 DNA is TGTGCCGGCAGTGGAGGGGAAGCTTTCTTT.

V is TRBV21-1 and J is TRBJ2-1; TRBD2 is taken as the D call from the table, unchecked against the DNA. TRBV21-1 is a pseudogene. The CDR3 consists of 16 residues. The CDR3 DNA reads TGTGCCAGCAGCGACCCCGGCCGGGGGGCCCACAATGAGCAGTTCTTC. Encoded protein: CASSDPGRGAHNEQFF.

This chain uses TRBV30 with TRBJ1-3, with 8 bases identical to TRBD1. This CDR3 contains 14 residues. Germline-derived CDR1 and CDR2 are GTSNPN and SVGIG (reference sequence). V lost 2 bases and J lost 3; bases outside the gene matches: 3. Here the CDR3 DNA reads TGTGCCTGGAGTCAACAGGGGGGTGGAAACACCATATATTTT. This codes for CAWSQQGGGNTIYF. Full variable domain (remainder filled in from reference TRBV30 and TRBJ1-3): SQTIHQWPATLVQPVGSPLSLECTVEGTSNPNLYWYRQAAGRGLQLLFYSVGIGQISSEVPQNLSASRPQDRQFILSSKKLLLSDSGFYLCAWSQQGGGNTIYFGEGSWLTVV.

V usage is TRBV5-6 and J usage is TRBJ1-1; 8 bases fit TRBD1. Germline lookup yields CDR1 SGHDT and CDR2 YYEEEE. This CDR3 has 13 amino acids. V lost 5 bases, J lost 6 bases, and 6 bases stayed unmatched. In DNA, the CDR3 is TGTGCCAGCAGACCCGACAGGGGCGCTGAAGCTTTCTTT. The encoded protein is CASRPDRGAEAFF.

The rearrangement links TRBV28 to TRBJ2-3; the match to TRBD2 covers 9 bases. Germline assignment: CDR1 MDHEN and CDR2 SYDVKM. The trim removed 2 bases at V and 1 base at J, leaving 4 bases unmatched. CDR3 length: 16 residues. The CDR3 DNA reads as TGTGCCAGCAGTTTAGTTGCTAGCGGGGGCACAGATACGCAGTATTTT. Protein sequence: CASSLVASGGTDTQYF.

This chain uses TRBV11-3 with TRBJ1-1, with TRBD1 matching 7 bases. CDR3 size: 12 residues. The V segment lost 3 bases and the J segment 5 bases; nucleotides outside the gene matches: 0. CDR1 and CDR2 from the germline V gene are SGHNT and YENEEA. The CDR3 DNA reads as TGTGCCAGCAGCTTGGGACAGACTGAAGCTTTCTTT. Amino acids: CASSLGQTEAFF. Full variable domain (rest looked up from reference TRBV11-3 and TRBJ1-1): EAGVVQSPRYKIIEKKQPVAFWCNPISGHNTLYWYLQNLGQGPELLIRYENEEAVDDSQLPKDRFSAERLKGVDSTLKIQPAELGDSAVYLCASSLGQTEAFFGQGTRLTVV.

This sequence joins TRBV19 and TRBJ2-1; perhaps TRBD1 as D (6 bases). CDR3 length: 13 amino acids. Between the trimmed V and J ends, which lost 10 bases and 6 bases, there was a span of 16 bases. The germline V gene encodes CDR1 LNHDA and CDR2 SQIVND (reference sequence). CDR3: CATSVQGSNEQFF. CDR3 bases: TGTGCCACCTCGGTGCAGGGGAGCAATGAGCAGTTCTTC.

The rearrangement links TRBV7-2 to TRBJ1-1, with D possibly being TRBD1 (6 bases). Trimming shortened V by 2 bases and J by 11 bases, and 12 bases separated the two germline ends. CDR3 size: 12 residues. From germline, CDR1 is SGHTA and CDR2 FQGNSA. The CDR3 reads CASSLKGVGAFF. CDR3 sequence (DNA): TGTGCCAGCAGCTTAAAGGGGGTTGGGGCTTTCTTT.

The V gene is TRBV2, the J gene TRBJ2-2; 12 nucleotides line up with TRBD2. The length of the CDR3 is 15 residues. The junction had 7 bases not matched to a gene; V was cut back by 7 bases and J by 7 bases. Germline V gene lookup returns CDR1 SNHLY and CDR2 FYNNEI. The CDR3: CASTGLAGGVGELFF. The CDR3 DNA sequence: TGTGCCAGCACAGGGCTAGCGGGAGGGGTCGGGGAGCTGTTTTTT.

The chain is built from TRBV5-8 and TRBJ2-3, with D perhaps matching TRBD2 (6 bases). Germline loops: CDR1 SGHTS, CDR2 YDEGEE. The CDR3 extends over 16 amino acids. The V end lost 1 base, the J end lost 1 base, and 13 bases lay between the germline ends. Here the CDR3 reads CASSLYGSRGTDTQYF. The CDR3, as DNA: TGTGCCAGCAGCTTGTACGGGAGCAGGGGCACAGATACGCAGTATTTT.

The chain employs TRBV9 and TRBJ2-7, with TRBD1 matching over 10 bases. The CDR3 length is 14 residues. The V and J ends lost 3 bases and 6 bases, in that order; junction bases with no gene match: 6. CDR1 and CDR2 (germline): SGDLS, YYNGEE. The CDR3 sequence is CASSGQGAGREQYF. The CDR3, as DNA: TGTGCCAGCAGCGGACAGGGGGCCGGCCGCGAGCAGTACTTC.

This chain links TRBV20-1 with TRBJ2-5, with D possibly TRBD2 on 6 matching bases. Germline V CDR1 and CDR2: DFQATT, SNEGSKA (reference sequence). This CDR3 comprises 11 residues. V lost 0 bases, J lost 11 bases, and 10 bases lay in between. The chain's CDR3 is CSARERREQYF. The CDR3 DNA follows: TGCAGTGCTAGAGAAAGGAGGGAGCAGTACTTC.

The chain recombines TRBV4-2 with TRBJ2-3, with 10 nucleotides matching TRBD2. V lost 4 bases and J lost 1; bases outside the gene matches: 2. CDR1 and CDR2 from the germline V gene are LGHNA and YNFKEQ. This CDR3 has 15 residues. Here the CDR3 reads CASSPLAGGTDTQYF. For the CDR3, the DNA is TGTGCCAGCAGCCCTCTAGCGGGGGGCACAGATACGCAGTATTTT.

J is TRBJ1-4 and V is TRBV6-5; TRBD1 aligns across 7 bases. The germline V gene has CDR1 MNHEY and CDR2 SVGAGI. J gave up 8 bases and V 4 bases, and 7 bases lay outside the gene matches. The length of the CDR3 is 14 residues. The DNA for the CDR3 is TGTGCCAGCAGTTTCGACAGGGACTTCGAAAAACTGTTTTTT. This encodes CASSFDRDFEKLFF.

The chain carries TRBV29-1 and TRBJ1-3; 7 nucleotides agree with TRBD1. Germline values: CDR1 SQVTM, CDR2 ANQGSEA. Unmatched junction bases numbered 2, after V lost 5 bases and J lost 4 bases. The CDR3 consists of 12 residues. The CDR3 nucleotides read TGCAGCGTTTCGACAGGGGGAAACACCATATATTTT. This translates into CSVSTGGNTIYF.

This rearrangement joins TRBV7-8 to TRBJ1-2, with a weak D call TRBD1 (6 bases). With 3 bases removed from V and 6 bases from J, the gap between germline ends came to 14 bases. Germline V lookup: CDR1 SGHVS, CDR2 FQNEAQ. The CDR3 has 14 residues. The CDR3 DNA reads TGTGCCAGCAGCTTCGGGGGGCTAAGAGATGGCTACACCTTC. It specifies CASSFGGLRDGYTF.

The rearrangement links TRBV6-5 to TRBJ2-5, with unresolved D. The V and J ends lost 2 bases and 5 bases respectively, with 9 bases between them. This CDR3 has 13 amino acids. Germline CDR1 and CDR2: MNHEY and SVGAGI. The CDR3 coding sequence is TGTGCCAGCAGTTACCTGTCTTCGGAGACCCAGTACTTC. Translating it yields CASSYLSSETQYF.

The chain has TRBV18 and TRBJ2-2; 7 bases line up with TRBD1. Looked up from germline, CDR1 is KGHSH and CDR2 is LQKENI. This CDR3 spans 16 amino acids. Trimming cost V 4 bases and J 1 base; bases outside gene matches: 6. CDR3 sequence: CASSRRGPENTGELFF. The CDR3 region has the DNA TGTGCCAGCTCACGAAGGGGGCCGGAGAACACCGGGGAGCTGTTTTTT.

Turning to this clone: The junction departs from germline at one end; a sequencing error may be responsible. The rearrangement joins TRBV6-5 to TRBJ1-3; 7 bases are shared with TRBD1. This CDR3 comprises 14 residues. Germline V gene lookup returns CDR1 MNHEY and CDR2 SVGAGI. CDR3: CGSRRQGIENTIYF. The CDR3 DNA reads TGTGGCAGCAGACGACAGGGAATAGAAAACACCATATATTTT.

In DNA, the CDR3 is TGCGCCAGCAGCCAAGAGATCCTAGCGGGAGATACGCAGTATTTT. Its protein is CASSQEILAGDTQYF. The V and J genes are TRBV4-1 and TRBJ2-3; 8 bases map to TRBD2. This CDR3 is built from 15 residues. The V and J ends lost 0 bases and 5 bases, in that order; junction bases with no gene match: 4. Germline V gene sequence: CDR1 MGHRA, CDR2 YSYEKL.

This chain uses TRBV25-1 with TRBJ2-7, with TRBD1 matching 7 bases. Unmatched junction bases numbered 12, after V lost 3 bases and J lost 4 bases. This CDR3 has 16 amino acids. CDR1 and CDR2 (germline): MGHDK, SYGVNS. CDR3 nucleotide sequence: TGTGCCAGCAGTGAGACATCCGGGACAGACCCTTACGAGCAGTACTTC. It specifies CASSETSGTDPYEQYF.

This chain links TRBV5-1 with TRBJ1-5; D not resolved. The length of the CDR3 is 15 residues. Trimming removed 0 bases at V and 1 base at J, with 8 bases between. The germline gives CDR1 SGHRS, CDR2 YFSETQ. CDR3 DNA: TGCGCCAGCAGCTTGGGAACATCCAGCAATCAGCCCCAGCATTTT. This sequence encodes CASSLGTSSNQPQHF.

The chain has TRBV5-1 and TRBJ1-1, with D unclear. The germline V gene has CDR1 SGHRS and CDR2 YFSETQ. This CDR3 has 12 residues. V gave up 0 bases and J gave up 8 bases, with 8 bases separating them. The CDR3 sequence: CASSLEGLEAFF. The CDR3 nucleotides are TGCGCCAGCAGCTTGGAAGGACTCGAAGCTTTCTTT.

With regard to this clone: This CDR3 is also generated by other DNA sequences in the sample. The chain is built from TRBV18 and TRBJ2-2, with D possibly matching TRBD2 (6 bases). The CDR3 runs 16 residues. Trimming cost V 3 bases and J 2 bases, with 13 bases left between them. Germline-derived CDR1 and CDR2 are KGHSH and LQKENI. The CDR3: CASSPQGLSNTGELFF. The CDR3 DNA reads as TGTGCCAGCTCACCTCAGGGACTTTCAAACACCGGGGAGCTGTTTTTT. Using reference TRBV18 and TRBJ2-2 for the parts outside the CDR3, the full variable domain is NAGVMQNPRHLVRRRGQEARLRCSPMKGHSHVYWYRQLPEEGLKFMVYLQKENIIDESGMPKERFSAEFPKEGPSILRIQQVVRGDSAAYFCASSPQGLSNTGELFFGEGSRLTVL.

The rearrangement joins TRBV6-6 to TRBJ2-5; the D gene is possibly TRBD1 (6 bases). Trimming removed 6 bases at V and 2 bases at J, with 13 bases between. CDR1 and CDR2 (germline): MNHNY, SVGAGI (reference sequence). The CDR3 sequence is 14 residues long. CDR3 sequence reads: CASSHYRDQETQYF. The CDR3 DNA reads TGTGCCAGCAGCCACTACAGGGATCAAGAGACCCAGTACTTC.